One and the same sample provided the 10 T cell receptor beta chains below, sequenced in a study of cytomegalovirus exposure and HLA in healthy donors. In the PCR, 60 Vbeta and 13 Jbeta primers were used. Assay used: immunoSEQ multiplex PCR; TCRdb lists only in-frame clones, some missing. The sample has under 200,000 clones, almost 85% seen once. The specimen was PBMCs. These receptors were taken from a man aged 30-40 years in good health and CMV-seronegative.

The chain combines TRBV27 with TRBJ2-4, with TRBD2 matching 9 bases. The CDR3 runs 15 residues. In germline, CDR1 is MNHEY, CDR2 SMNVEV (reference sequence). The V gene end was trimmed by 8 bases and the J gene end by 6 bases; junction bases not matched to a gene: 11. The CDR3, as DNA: TGTGCCAGCCGTCCTATAGCGGGAGCAGGAAACATTCAGTACTTC. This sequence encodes CASRPIAGAGNIQYF.

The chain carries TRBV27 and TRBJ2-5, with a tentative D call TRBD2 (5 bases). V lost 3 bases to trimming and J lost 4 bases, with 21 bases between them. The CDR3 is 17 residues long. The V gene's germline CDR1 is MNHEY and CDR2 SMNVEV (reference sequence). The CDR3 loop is CASSFKRAYPGIETQYF. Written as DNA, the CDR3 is TGTGCCAGCAGTTTCAAACGCGCATACCCGGGGATAGAGACCCAGTACTTC.

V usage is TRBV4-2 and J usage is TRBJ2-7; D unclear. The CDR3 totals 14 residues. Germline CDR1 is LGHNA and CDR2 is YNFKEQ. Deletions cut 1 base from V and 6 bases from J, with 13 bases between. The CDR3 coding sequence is TGTGCCAGCAGCCAAGCCTTTGAGTCGAGCGAGCAGTACTTC. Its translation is CASSQAFESSEQYF.

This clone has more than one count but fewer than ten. The chain's CDR3 is CAWSGGTAYFSYEQYF. CDR3 in DNA: TGTGCCTGGAGTGGGGGGACAGCCTATTTCTCCTACGAGCAGTACTTC. This chain links TRBV30 with TRBJ2-7, with 7 bases that match TRBD1. J lost 0 bases, V lost 1 base, and 9 bases had no gene match. The length of the CDR3 is 16 residues. Germline V gene data show CDR1 as GTSNPN and CDR2 as SVGIG (reference sequence). The variable domain in full, with the rest retrieved from reference TRBV30 and TRBJ2-7, is SQTIHQWPATLVQPVGSPLSLECTVEGTSNPNLYWYRQAAGRGLQLLFYSVGIGQISSEVPQNLSASRPQDRQFILSSKKLLLSDSGFYLCAWSGGTAYFSYEQYFGPGTRLTVT.

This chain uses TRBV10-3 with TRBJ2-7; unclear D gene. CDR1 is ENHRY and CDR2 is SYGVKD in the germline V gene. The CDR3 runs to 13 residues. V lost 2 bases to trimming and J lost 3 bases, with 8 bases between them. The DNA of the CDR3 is TGTGCCATCAGTGAGCCCGACAACTACGAGCAGTACTTC. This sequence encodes CAISEPDNYEQYF.

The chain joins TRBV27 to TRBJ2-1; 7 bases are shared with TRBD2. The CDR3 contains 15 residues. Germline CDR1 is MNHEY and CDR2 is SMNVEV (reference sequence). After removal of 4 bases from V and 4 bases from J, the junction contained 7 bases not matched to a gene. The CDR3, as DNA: TGTGCCAGCAGTTGGAGGGCTAGCGGATACAATGAGCAGTTCTTC. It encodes CASSWRASGYNEQFF.

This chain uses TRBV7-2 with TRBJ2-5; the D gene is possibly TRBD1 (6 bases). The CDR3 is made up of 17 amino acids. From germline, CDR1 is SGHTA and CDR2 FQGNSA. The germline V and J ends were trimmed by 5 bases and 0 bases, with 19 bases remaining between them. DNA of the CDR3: TGTGCCAGCAGCACAGGCGCCGGGACACCTAACCAAGAGACCCAGTACTTC. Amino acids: CASSTGAGTPNQETQYF.

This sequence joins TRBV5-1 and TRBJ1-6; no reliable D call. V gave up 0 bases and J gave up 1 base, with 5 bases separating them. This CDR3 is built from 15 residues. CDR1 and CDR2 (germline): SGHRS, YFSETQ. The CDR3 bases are TGCGCCAGCAGCTTGGACATTTCCTATAATTCACCCCTCCACTTT. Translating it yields CASSLDISYNSPLHF.

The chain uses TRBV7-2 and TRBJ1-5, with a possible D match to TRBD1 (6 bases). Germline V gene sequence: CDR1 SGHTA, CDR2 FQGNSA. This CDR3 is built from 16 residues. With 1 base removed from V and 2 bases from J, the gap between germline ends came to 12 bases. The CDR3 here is CASSLVPGHGNQPQHF. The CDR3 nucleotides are TGTGCCAGCAGCTTAGTCCCGGGACACGGCAATCAGCCCCAGCATTTT.

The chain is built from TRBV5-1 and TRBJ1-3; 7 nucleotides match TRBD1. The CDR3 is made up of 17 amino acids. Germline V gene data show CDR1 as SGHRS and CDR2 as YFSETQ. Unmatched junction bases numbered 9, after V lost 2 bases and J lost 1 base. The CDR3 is CASSFIGGSPSGNTIYF. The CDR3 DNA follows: TGCGCCAGCAGCTTTATAGGGGGCTCCCCATCTGGAAACACCATATATTTT.